This T cell receptor beta chain was documented in a study of blood T cell repertoires in COVID-19. Study as a whole: PBMCs, B-cell-depleted T cells, or T cells provided the cDNA or gDNA that made up the material.

In the original workflow: How many nucleated cells were present was estimated from reference gene primer amplification. The data were produced by immunoSEQ multiplex PCR, yet TCRdb's version contains in-frame clones alone and is incomplete. V, J and clone size are those of that table, while D and trimming were read from the DNA. The sample lists some 380,000 clones, 70% to 85% occurring once. V lost 5 bases and J lost 4, with 14 bases in between. In germline, CDR1 is SGHAT, CDR2 FQNNGV. This CDR3 is 15 amino acids long. This sequence joins TRBV11-2 and TRBJ2-2; D perhaps matches TRBD2 (5 bases). Sequencing input: peripheral blood. The sequence came from a human donor with acute or convalescent COVID-19. The donor label of this sample is uncertain. As DNA, the CDR3 is TGTGCCAGCAGCACCCAGCGGACCGTCACCGGGGAGCTGTTTTTT. It yields the protein CASSTQRTVTGELFF.